Each of the 6 T cell receptor beta chains below was sequenced from the same sample in a study of blood T cell repertoires in COVID-19. TCRdb keeps only in-frame clones here, not all; method: immunoSEQ multiplex PCR. The data contain 18,000 or so clones, around three quarters of them singletons. Sequencing used peripheral blood. All receptors derive from an older man with COVID-19, enrolled during active disease.

Only one count was recorded for this clone. V and J are TRBV19 and TRBJ1-2, with TRBD1 identical over 8 bases. Germline values: CDR1 LNHDA, CDR2 SQIVND (reference sequence). V dropped 10 bases and J dropped 4; count of bases not matched to a gene: 8. CDR3 size: 13 residues. The CDR3 DNA reads TGTGCCACCCGTCAGGGGGCAGGCTATGGCTACACCTTC. Residues: CATRQGAGYGYTF. Together with reference TRBV19 and TRBJ1-2, the CDR3 gives the full variable domain: DGGITQSPKYLFRKEGQNVTLSCEQNLNHDAMYWYRQDPGQGLRLIYYSQIVNDFQKGDIAEGYSVSREKKESFPLTVTSAQKNPTAFYLCATRQGAGYGYTFGSGTRLTVV.

By share, this clone ranks as medium-sized. This rearrangement joins TRBV18 to TRBJ2-1; perhaps TRBD1 as D (6 bases). Trimming took 6 bases from V and 9 from J, leaving 15 bases between them. The germline V gene encodes CDR1 KGHSH and CDR2 LQKENI. This CDR3 contains 13 residues. CDR3 sequence (DNA): TGTGCCAGCTCCCGGACAGTATCATGTGAGCAGTTCTTC. Protein: CASSRTVSCEQFF.

The chain couples TRBV29-1 to TRBJ1-1; D ambiguous. Germline CDR1 and CDR2: SQVTM and ANQGSEA. This CDR3 spans 12 amino acids. Deletions cut 4 bases from V and 1 base from J, with 7 bases between. Written as DNA, the CDR3 is TGCAGCGTTGTGAGACAGAACACTGAAGCTTTCTTT. This codes for CSVVRQNTEAFF. Complete variable domain (other parts from reference TRBV29-1 and TRBJ1-1): SAVISQKPSRDICQRGTSLTIQCQVDSQVTMMFWYRQQPGQSLTLIATANQGSEATYESGFVIDKFPISRPNLTFSTLTVSNMSPEDSSIYLCSVVRQNTEAFFGQGTRLTVV.

This clone was found a few times. The rearrangement links TRBV5-1 to TRBJ1-1; D ambiguous. Germline values: CDR1 SGHRS, CDR2 YFSETQ. This CDR3 comprises 14 residues. Trimming left V 0 bases short and J 1 base short, with 7 bases between. CDR3: CASSLVRENTEAFF. As DNA, the CDR3 is TGCGCCAGCAGCTTGGTAAGAGAGAACACTGAAGCTTTCTTT.

This clone was counted only a few times. J is TRBJ2-5 and V is TRBV12-5; D perhaps matches TRBD2 (7 bases). This CDR3 region has 13 residues. Trimming shortened V by 7 bases and J by 5 bases, and 14 bases separated the two germline ends. The V gene's germline CDR1 is LGHNT and CDR2 FRNRAP. CDR3 nucleotide sequence: TGTGCTAGTGCCCTGGGGGGGGCCGAGACCCAGTACTTC. Translating gives CASALGGAETQYF.

This clone was recorded a few times. The chain employs TRBV4-1 and TRBJ1-1; 7 bases agree with TRBD1. CDR1 MGHRA and CDR2 YSYEKL come from the germline V gene. The V gene end was trimmed by 1 base and the J gene end by 9 bases; junction bases not matched to a gene: 8. There are 14 residues in the CDR3. CDR3 region: CASSQADRHNKAFF. Written as DNA, the CDR3 is TGCGCCAGCAGCCAAGCGGACAGGCACAACAAAGCTTTCTTT.